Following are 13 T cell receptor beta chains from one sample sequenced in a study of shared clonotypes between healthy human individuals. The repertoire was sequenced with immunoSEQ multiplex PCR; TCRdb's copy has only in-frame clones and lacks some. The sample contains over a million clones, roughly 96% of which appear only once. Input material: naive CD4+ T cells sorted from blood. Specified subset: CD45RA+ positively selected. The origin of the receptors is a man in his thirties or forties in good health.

The CDR3 sequence is CASSFGRTAGTEAFF. The CDR3, as DNA: TGCGCCAGCAGCTTCGGTCGGACAGCGGGGACTGAAGCTTTCTTT. The V and J genes are TRBV5-1 and TRBJ1-1; TRBD1 might be the D (6 bases). The CDR3 has 15 amino acids. V lost 2 bases and J 5 bases, leaving 16 bases between the germline ends. Germline V gene sequence: CDR1 SGHRS, CDR2 YFSETQ.

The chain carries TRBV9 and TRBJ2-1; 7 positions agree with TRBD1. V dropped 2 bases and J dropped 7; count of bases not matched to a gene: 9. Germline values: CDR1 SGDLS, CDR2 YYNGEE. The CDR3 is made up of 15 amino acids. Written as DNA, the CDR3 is TGTGCCAGCAGCGTCCTGTCCGGGACAGCAAATGAGCAGTTCTTC. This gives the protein CASSVLSGTANEQFF. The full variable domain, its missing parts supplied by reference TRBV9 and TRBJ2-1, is DSGVTQTPKHLITATGQRVTLRCSPRSGDLSVYWYQQSLDQGLQFLIQYYNGEERAKGNILERFSAQQFPDLHSELNLSSLELGDSALYFCASSVLSGTANEQFFGPGTRLTVL.

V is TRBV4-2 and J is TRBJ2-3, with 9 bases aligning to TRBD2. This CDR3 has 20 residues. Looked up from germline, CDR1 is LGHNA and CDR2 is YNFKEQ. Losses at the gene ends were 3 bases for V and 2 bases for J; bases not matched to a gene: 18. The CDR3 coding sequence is TGTGCCAGCAGCCAGGAAGGTAGGGTGGGTTCTAGCGGGACCACAGATACGCAGTATTTT. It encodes CASSQEGRVGSSGTTDTQYF.

The CDR3 DNA follows: TGTGCCAGCTCCGGGACAGGGGGCTTGGATACGCAGTATTTT. Protein product: CASSGTGGLDTQYF. This chain joins TRBV25-1 and TRBJ2-3, with TRBD1 matching 12 bases. The CDR3 loop spans 14 amino acids. V was clipped by 8 bases and J by 6 bases; unmatched bases: 6. The V gene's germline CDR1 is MGHDK and CDR2 SYGVNS.

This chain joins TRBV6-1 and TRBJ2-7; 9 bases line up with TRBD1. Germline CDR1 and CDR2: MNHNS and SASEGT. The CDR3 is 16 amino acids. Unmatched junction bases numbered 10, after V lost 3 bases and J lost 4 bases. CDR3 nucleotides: TGTGCCAGCAGTGAGGGGACAGGGTTGATTCGATACGAGCAGTACTTC. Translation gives CASSEGTGLIRYEQYF.

The CDR3 DNA sequence: TGTGCCAGCAGCGGAGCCGGGGACTCCTACGAGCAGTACTTC. Translation gives CASSGAGDSYEQYF. The chain is built from TRBV7-2 and TRBJ2-7, with D possibly being TRBD2 (5 bases). This CDR3 contains 14 residues. Trimming pared 5 bases from V and 0 bases from J, leaving 11 bases between. Germline lookup yields CDR1 SGHTA and CDR2 FQGNSA.

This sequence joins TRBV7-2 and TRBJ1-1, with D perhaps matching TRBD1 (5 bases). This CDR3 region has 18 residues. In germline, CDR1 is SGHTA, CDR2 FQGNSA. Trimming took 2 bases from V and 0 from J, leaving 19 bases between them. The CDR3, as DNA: TGTGCCAGCAGCTTAATGCCGGCGAGGGTAGGGGTGAACACTGAAGCTTTCTTT. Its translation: CASSLMPARVGVNTEAFF.

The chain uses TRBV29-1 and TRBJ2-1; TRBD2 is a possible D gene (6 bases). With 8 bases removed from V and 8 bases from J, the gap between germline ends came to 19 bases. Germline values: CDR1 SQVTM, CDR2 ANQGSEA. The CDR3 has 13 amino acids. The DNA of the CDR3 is TGCAGCCCTAGGACTAAACCCCGTGATGAGCAGTTCTTC. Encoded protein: CSPRTKPRDEQFF.

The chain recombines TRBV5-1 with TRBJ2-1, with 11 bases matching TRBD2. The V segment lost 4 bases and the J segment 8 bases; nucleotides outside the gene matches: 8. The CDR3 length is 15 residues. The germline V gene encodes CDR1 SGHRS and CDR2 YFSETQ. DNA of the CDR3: TGCGCCAGCAGCACTACTAGCGGGAGTAGTGATGAGCAGTTCTTC. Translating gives CASSTTSGSSDEQFF.

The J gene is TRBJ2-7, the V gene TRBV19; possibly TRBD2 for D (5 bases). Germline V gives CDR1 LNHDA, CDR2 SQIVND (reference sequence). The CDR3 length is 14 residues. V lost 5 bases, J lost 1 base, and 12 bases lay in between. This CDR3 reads CASSFRGASYEQYF. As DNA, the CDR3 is TGTGCCAGTAGTTTTCGGGGAGCTTCCTACGAGCAGTACTTC.

CDR3 residues: CASSSDRGFGYTF. The CDR3 nucleotides are TGCGCCAGCAGCTCGGACAGGGGATTTGGCTACACCTTC. The chain recombines TRBV5-1 with TRBJ1-2; 9 nucleotides line up with TRBD1. Unmatched junction bases numbered 4, after V lost 3 bases and J lost 7 bases. From germline, CDR1 is SGHRS and CDR2 YFSETQ. This CDR3 spans 13 amino acids.

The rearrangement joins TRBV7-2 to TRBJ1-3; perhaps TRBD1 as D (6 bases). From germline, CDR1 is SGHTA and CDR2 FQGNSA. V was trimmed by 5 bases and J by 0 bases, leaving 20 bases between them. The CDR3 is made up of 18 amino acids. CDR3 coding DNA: TGTGCCAGCAGCCCATTCTGGGGGGGGCGATTCTCTGGAAACACCATATATTTT. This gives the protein CASSPFWGGRFSGNTIYF.

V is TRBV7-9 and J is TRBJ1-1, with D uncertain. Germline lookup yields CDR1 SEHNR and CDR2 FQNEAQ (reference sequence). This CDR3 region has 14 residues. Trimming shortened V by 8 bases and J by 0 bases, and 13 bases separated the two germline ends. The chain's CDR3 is CASVFRSLNTEAFF. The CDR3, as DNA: TGTGCCAGCGTCTTTCGGTCTCTGAACACTGAAGCTTTCTTT. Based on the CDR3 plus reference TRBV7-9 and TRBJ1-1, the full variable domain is DTGVSQNPRHKITKRGQNVTFRCDPISEHNRLYWYRQTLGQGPEFLTYFQNEAQLEKSRLLSDRFSAERPKGSFSTLEIQRTEQGDSAMYLCASVFRSLNTEAFFGQGTRLTVV.